This note documents a single T cell receptor beta chain sequence. Germline assignment: CDR1 KGHDR and CDR2 SFDVKD. This CDR3 region has 13 residues. Deletions cut 0 bases from V and 5 bases from J, with 5 bases between. The data were taken from a study of blood T cell repertoires in COVID-19. Study summary: The samples span acute and convalescent COVID-19 from the United States, Italy and Spain.

TCRdb's table, derived via immunoSEQ multiplex PCR, lists solely in-frame clones and lacks some. In the table there are about 82,000 clones, just under 80% of which are singletons. Seattle researchers signed up patients amid active infection and tracked them longitudinally. The rearrangement links TRBV24-1 to TRBJ2-3; D is unresolved. The sequence was obtained from a man aged 55 to 70 with COVID-19, enrolled during active disease. The sample taken for sequencing was peripheral blood. DNA of the CDR3: TGTGCCACCAGTGATTTGGGCAGAGATACGCAGTATTTT. Its protein is CATSDLGRDTQYF.